The 22 T cell receptor beta chains given below trace back to one sample, sequenced in a study of blood T cell repertoires in COVID-19. Using immunoSEQ multiplex PCR, the repertoire was profiled, and TCRdb retains in-frame clones only, with some absent. The sample consists of fewer than 140,000 clones, about 82% of them appearing once. Sequenced material: peripheral blood. The receptors were sampled from a man of 80 years or more with COVID-19, enrolled during active disease.

The gene calls are TRBV29-1 and TRBJ1-3; D gene unclear. Trimming removed 7 bases at V and 4 bases at J, with 8 bases between. Germline V gene data show CDR1 as SQVTM and CDR2 as ANQGSEA. The CDR3 has 11 amino acids. The CDR3 reads CSGGSGNTIYF. The CDR3, as DNA: TGCAGCGGCGGGAGCGGAAACACCATATATTTT.

The chain recombines TRBV5-5 with TRBJ2-1; TRBD2 matches 13 bases. The germline gives CDR1 SGHKS, CDR2 YYEKEE (reference sequence). The CDR3 runs 15 residues. V shed 5 bases, J shed 9 bases, and the junction held 8 bases outside the gene matches. CDR3 sequence reads: CASSYGLAGVAEQFF. CDR3 DNA sequence: TGTGCCAGCAGTTATGGACTAGCGGGAGTGGCTGAGCAGTTCTTC.

The V gene is TRBV28, the J gene TRBJ2-5; D may be TRBD2 (5 bases). The V gene's germline CDR1 is MDHEN and CDR2 SYDVKM. The CDR3 is made up of 14 amino acids. The germline V and J ends were trimmed by 5 bases and 2 bases, with 12 bases remaining between them. Here the CDR3 DNA reads TGTGCCAGCAGTACCTTGGAGGAACAAGAGACCCAGTACTTC. It specifies CASSTLEEQETQYF.

The CDR3 DNA is TGTGCCAGCAGCGTAGCGAGCAGTCAGGGTGAGCAGTTCTTC. This encodes CASSVASSQGEQFF. The chain couples TRBV9 to TRBJ2-1; weak D call: TRBD1 (5 bases). This CDR3 region has 14 residues. The V gene lost 0 bases and the J gene lost 9 bases, with 13 bases spanning the gap. Germline V gene sequence: CDR1 SGDLS, CDR2 YYNGEE.

This chain joins TRBV28 and TRBJ2-7, with 10 bases lining up with TRBD1. J lost 4 bases, V lost 6 bases, and 3 bases had no gene match. CDR1 MDHEN and CDR2 SYDVKM come from the germline V gene. The CDR3 is made up of 13 amino acids. CDR3 region: CASRGQGRYEQYF. CDR3 sequence (DNA): TGTGCCAGCAGGGGACAGGGGAGGTACGAGCAGTACTTC.

This clone was found a few times. The V gene is TRBV5-1, the J gene TRBJ2-5; 14 bases line up with TRBD2. This CDR3 has 16 amino acids. The trim removed 4 bases at V and 5 bases at J, leaving 7 bases unmatched. CDR1 is SGHRS and CDR2 is YFSETQ in the germline V gene. CDR3 protein: CASSRGLAGVEETQYF. The DNA of the CDR3 is TGCGCCAGCAGCAGGGGACTAGCGGGAGTAGAGGAGACCCAGTACTTC.

This clone was seen once. In nucleotides, the CDR3 is TGTGCCAGTAGTCAACCTACAGGGGGCACTGAAGCTTTCTTT. Translation gives CASSQPTGGTEAFF. J is TRBJ1-1 and V is TRBV19; TRBD1 aligns across 8 bases. Looked up from germline, CDR1 is LNHDA and CDR2 is SQIVND (reference sequence). V trimming: 5 bases; J trimming: 4 bases; junction bases outside the gene matches: 6. This CDR3 is built from 14 residues.

This chain links TRBV27 with TRBJ2-7, with TRBD2 matching 10 bases. CDR3 length: 15 residues. The germline V gene encodes CDR1 MNHEY and CDR2 SMNVEV (reference sequence). V gave up 4 bases and J gave up 7 bases; unmatched junction bases: 10. CDR3 in amino acids: CASSSFLAGEYEQYF. In DNA, the CDR3 is TGTGCCAGCAGTTCTTTTCTAGCGGGAGAGTATGAGCAGTACTTC.

This rearrangement joins TRBV10-2 to TRBJ2-3, with TRBD2 matching over 7 bases. The CDR3 is 15 amino acids. The V segment lost 5 bases and the J segment 2 bases; nucleotides outside the gene matches: 7. The germline gives CDR1 WSHSY, CDR2 SAAADI. As DNA, the CDR3 is TGCGCCAGCAGTCCTCGCGGGGGATCCACAGATACGCAGTATTTT. Translation: CASSPRGGSTDTQYF.

This clone was counted once. V and J are TRBV6-5 and TRBJ1-5; no clear D gene. The ends were cut back, 7 bases at V and 3 bases at J, with 10 bases in the middle. Germline lookup yields CDR1 MNHEY and CDR2 SVGAGI. The CDR3 covers 13 residues. The CDR3 nucleotides read TGTGCCAGCATTGCGGATCTCAATCAGCCCCAGCATTTT. Translating it yields CASIADLNQPQHF.

This clone was found a few times. The CDR3 sequence is CASSGDSFEAFF. The CDR3 DNA is TGCGCCAGCAGCGGGGACAGCTTTGAAGCTTTCTTT. This chain joins TRBV5-1 and TRBJ1-1, with 7 bases matching TRBD1. The V gene end was trimmed by 4 bases and the J gene end by 7 bases; junction bases not matched to a gene: 4. The CDR3 contains 12 residues. Germline V CDR1 and CDR2: SGHRS, YFSETQ.

The V and J genes are TRBV9 and TRBJ1-1; a weak D match, TRBD1 (5 bases). The CDR3 contains 14 residues. Trimming removed 0 bases at V and 6 bases at J, with 12 bases between. CDR1 is SGDLS and CDR2 is YYNGEE in the germline V gene. The CDR3: CASSVDGGTAEAFF. Written as DNA, the CDR3 is TGTGCCAGCAGCGTAGATGGGGGGACCGCTGAAGCTTTCTTT.

The V and J genes are TRBV27 and TRBJ1-1; TRBD1 matches 8 bases. V was pared by 5 bases and J by 0 bases, with 5 bases of the junction left unmatched. This CDR3 contains 15 residues. CDR1 is MNHEY, CDR2 SMNVEV, per germline (reference sequence). DNA for the CDR3: TGTGCCAGCAGTCCCCGGGACAGGCTGAACACTGAAGCTTTCTTT. Amino acids: CASSPRDRLNTEAFF.

This clone was seen once. The genes are TRBV18 and TRBJ2-2; 10 bases agree with TRBD1. CDR1 and CDR2 (germline): KGHSH, LQKENI. The CDR3 loop spans 16 amino acids. The V gene end was trimmed by 3 bases and the J gene end by 4 bases; junction bases not matched to a gene: 5. The CDR3 loop is CASSPRDRGRTGELFF. The CDR3 coding sequence is TGTGCCAGCTCACCCCGGGACAGGGGCCGCACCGGGGAGCTGTTTTTT.

This chain connects TRBV5-1 to TRBJ1-4; perhaps TRBD1 as D (5 bases). Germline V gene lookup returns CDR1 SGHRS and CDR2 YFSETQ. This CDR3 has 15 residues. Trimming took off 4 bases at V and 7 bases at J, with 17 bases between the two ends. This chain's CDR3 is CASSPTVPESEKLFF. The CDR3 region has the DNA TGCGCCAGCAGCCCGACAGTTCCGGAGAGTGAAAAACTGTTTTTT.

The J gene is TRBJ1-1, the V gene TRBV7-9; TRBD1 aligns across 8 bases. CDR3 length equals 15 residues. J was trimmed by 11 bases and V by 0 bases; bases with no gene match: 11. Per the germline V gene, CDR1 is SEHNR and CDR2 is FQNEAQ (reference sequence). The CDR3 loop reads CASSLAGQGWFRAFF. In nucleotides, the CDR3 is TGTGCCAGCAGCTTAGCCGGACAGGGATGGTTTAGGGCTTTCTTT. Full variable domain (missing parts from reference TRBV7-9 and TRBJ1-1): DTGVSQNPRHKITKRGQNVTFRCDPISEHNRLYWYRQTLGQGPEFLTYFQNEAQLEKSRLLSDRFSAERPKGSFSTLEIQRTEQGDSAMYLCASSLAGQGWFRAFFGQGTRLTVV.

The chain uses TRBV6-2 or TRBV6-3 and TRBJ2-2, with D perhaps matching TRBD2 (5 bases). Trimming removed 6 bases at V and 4 bases at J, with 18 bases between. Germline loops: CDR1 MNHEY, CDR2 SVGEGT. This CDR3 is 16 amino acids long. CDR3 bases: TGTGCCAGCAGCCCTAGGTACCTTGCGGGCACCGGGGAGCTGTTTTTT. This sequence encodes CASSPRYLAGTGELFF.

The chain links TRBV7-2 to TRBJ2-2; perhaps TRBD2 as D (5 bases). V lost 0 bases and J 0 bases, leaving 8 bases between the germline ends. The CDR3 is 16 residues long. Germline assignment: CDR1 SGHTA and CDR2 FQGNSA. CDR3 bases: TGTGCCAGCAGCTTAGCGGGAGCAGCGAACACCGGGGAGCTGTTTTTT. Amino acid sequence: CASSLAGAANTGELFF. The full variable domain, with the rest looked up from reference TRBV7-2 and TRBJ2-2, is GAGVSQSPSNKVTEKGKDVELRCDPISGHTALYWYRQSLGQGLEFLIYFQGNSAPDKSGLPSDRFSAERTGGSVSTLTIQRTQQEDSAVYLCASSLAGAANTGELFFGEGSRLTVL.

The chain is built from TRBV25-1 and TRBJ1-2; TRBD1 matches at 9 bases. Trimming cost V 4 bases and J 3 bases; bases outside gene matches: 6. CDR1 is MGHDK, CDR2 SYGVNS, per germline. The CDR3 spans 15 residues. The CDR3 sequence is CASSGDRGADYGYTF. CDR3 bases: TGTGCCAGCAGTGGAGACAGGGGGGCGGACTATGGCTACACCTTC.

The chain is built from TRBV5-1 and TRBJ1-2; tentatively, D is TRBD1 (6 bases). The CDR3 contains 16 residues. Trimming took 1 base from V and 4 from J, leaving 17 bases between them. Germline loops: CDR1 SGHRS, CDR2 YFSETQ. The CDR3 loop reads CASSLTWDNPSYGYTF. The CDR3 coding sequence is TGCGCCAGCAGCTTGACTTGGGACAATCCGAGCTATGGCTACACCTTC.

The V call is TRBV7-2, the J call TRBJ1-5; TRBD1 matches 9 bases. The CDR3 contains 15 residues. Trimming at V came to 5 bases and at J to 6 bases, leaving 8 bases not matched to a gene. Germline V gene data show CDR1 as SGHTA and CDR2 as FQGNSA. CDR3 in amino acids: CASSPRGQGSQPQHF. DNA for the CDR3: TGTGCCAGCAGCCCAAGAGGACAGGGGAGTCAGCCCCAGCATTTT. Together with reference TRBV7-2 and TRBJ1-5, the CDR3 gives the full variable domain: GAGVSQSPSNKVTEKGKDVELRCDPISGHTALYWYRQSLGQGLEFLIYFQGNSAPDKSGLPSDRFSAERTGGSVSTLTIQRTQQEDSAVYLCASSPRGQGSQPQHFGDGTRLSIL.

The chain links TRBV9 to TRBJ2-4; TRBD1 matches at 7 bases. CDR1 is SGDLS, CDR2 YYNGEE, per germline. V dropped 4 bases and J dropped 5; count of bases not matched to a gene: 6. CDR3 length: 14 residues. Written as DNA, the CDR3 is TGTGCCAGCAGCTCCCGACAGGGCCAAAACATTCAGTACTTC. This gives the protein CASSSRQGQNIQYF.